The rows below give T cell receptor beta chains drawn from one sample of a study of shared clonotypes between healthy human individuals. Profiling relied on immunoSEQ multiplex PCR, and the TCRdb table lists in-frame clones only, not all of them. The sample lists 400,000 to 600,000 clones; 60% to 80% were seen once. The sequenced sample was PBMCs. These receptors all come from a woman in her 40s in good health. Some clones in this sample may be carry-over from other donors' samples. Each CDR3 is given with its conserved first and last residue. The order of the fields is clone size, V gene, CDR3 length, CDR3 protein. Part of the rows lack a size; the others show once, few, many or a class for expanded clones.

>-|TRBV18|16
CASSPLLSGGRGEQFF
>-|TRBV6-4|13
CASSDSRYNEQFF
>-|TRBV28|14
CASSTRLANYGYTF
>few|TRBV5-1|14
CASTDTGGDTEAFF
>-|TRBV15|15
CATSRAAGRWNEQFF
>-|TRBV10-3|13
CAISEGGHQPQHF
>-|TRBV5-1|19
CASSLASGQISSGANVLTF
>-|TRBV10-3|16
CAIPRGGAAGANVLTF
>-|TRBV28|15
CASKSPPGQAYEQYF
>-|TRBV10-3|12
CAASDRANEQFF
>-|TRBV28|13
CASSPRVGYEQYF
>once|TRBV2|15
CASSGRGSSGNTIYF
>once|TRBV6-6|15
CASSYDAGAGETQYF
>once|TRBV4-1|16
CASSHGPTRGVGELFF
>-|TRBV5-6|15
CASSRRLAGDNEQFF
>-|TRBV7-6|15
CASSLSGGSYNEQFF
>-|TRBV10-2|12
CASSSASSEQFF
>many|TRBV4-3|16
CASSQDLGGGGTEAFF
>once|TRBV5-1|16
CASSTGLAGGYNEQFF
>once|TRBV28|14
CASSFRDSGQKLFF
>-|TRBV30|11
CAWLVDSPLHF
>-|TRBV9|13
CASSVGSRDEQYF
>-|TRBV20-1|11
CSASLAYEQYF
>-|TRBV28|15
CASRSGQGMDQPQHF
>-|TRBV27|12
CASSPQGVGYTF
>once|TRBV7-3|17
CASSPRGLAGPNNEQFF
>-|TRBV19|14
CATGGQGRVGELFF
>-|TRBV10-3|14
CAISGDRGHDEQYF
>-|TRBV5-6|15
CASSLASGTVGELFF
>-|TRBV29-1|12
CSVRRLADEQFF
>few|TRBV7-3|13
CASSPRGGETQYF
>-|TRBV4-1|13
CASSRLGPSEQYF
>-|TRBV4-1|15
CASSRPGQGGREQYF
>-|TRBV6-6|16
CASSYGGQGIHRGYTF
>-|TRBV28|11
CASRPNYGYTF
>-|TRBV5-5|13
CASRGGENEKLFF
>-|TRBV28|16
CASRKDRTGEREKLFF
>-|TRBV5-6|13
CASIRQVGETQYF
>once|TRBV9|15
CASSVGLADSYEQYF
>-|TRBV5-1|14
CASSAGLRGGELFF
>-|TRBV18|14
CASSPNSIQETQYF
>few|TRBV6-6|13
CASSYSGEVRRFF
>-|TRBV7-6|14
CASSKTDSNQPQHF
>-|TRBV27|12
CASKTGNQPQHF
>few|TRBV25-1|15
CASSVRDRGSYEQYF
>few|TRBV6-1|14
CASSEGRVATEAFF
>-|TRBV7-8|20
CASRPDNEQWSLILRETQYF
>-|TRBV28|12
CASSLRGYEQYF
>-|TRBV2|15
CASSDEDRANTEAFF
>-|TRBV7-6|13
CASSTQGINEQYF
>once|TRBV28|14
CASSLSRTSYEQYF
>-|TRBV5-1|16
CASRTWTGGVNTEAFF
>-|TRBV6-1|17
CASSEARGTGISYEQYF
>-|TRBV9|16
CASSVGGGPNTGELFF
>-|TRBV10-1|14
CASMASGPWDTQYF